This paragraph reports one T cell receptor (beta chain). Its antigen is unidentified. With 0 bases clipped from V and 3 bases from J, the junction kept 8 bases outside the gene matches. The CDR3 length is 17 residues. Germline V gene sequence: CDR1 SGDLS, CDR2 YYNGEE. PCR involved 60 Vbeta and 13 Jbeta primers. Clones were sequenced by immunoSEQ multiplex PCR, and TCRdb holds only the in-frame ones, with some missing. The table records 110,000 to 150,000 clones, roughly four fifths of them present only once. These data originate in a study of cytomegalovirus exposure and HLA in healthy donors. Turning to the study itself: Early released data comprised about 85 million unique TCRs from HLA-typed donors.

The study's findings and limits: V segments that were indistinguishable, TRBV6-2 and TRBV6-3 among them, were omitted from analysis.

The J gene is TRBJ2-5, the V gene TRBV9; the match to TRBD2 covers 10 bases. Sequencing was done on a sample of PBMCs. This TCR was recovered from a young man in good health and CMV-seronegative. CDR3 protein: CASSVGVGLALEETQYF. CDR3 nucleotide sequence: TGTGCCAGCAGCGTAGGTGTGGGACTAGCGTTGGAAGAGACCCAGTACTTC.